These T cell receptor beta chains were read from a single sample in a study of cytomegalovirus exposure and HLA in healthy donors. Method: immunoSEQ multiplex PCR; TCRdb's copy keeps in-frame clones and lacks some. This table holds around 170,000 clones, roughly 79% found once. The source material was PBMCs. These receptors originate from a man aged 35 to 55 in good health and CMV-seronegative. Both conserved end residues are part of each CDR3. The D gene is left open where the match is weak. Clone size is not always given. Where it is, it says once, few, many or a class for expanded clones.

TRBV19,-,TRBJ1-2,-,TGTGCCAGTAGTATAACAGGGACCTATGGCTACACCTTC,CASSITGTYGYTF
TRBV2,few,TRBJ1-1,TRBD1,TGTGCCAGCAGTGAAGCTCGAGGGACAGGGGCCACTGAAGCTTTCTTT,CASSEARGTGATEAFF
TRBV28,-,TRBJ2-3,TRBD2,TGTGCCAGCAACCCGTCCGGGGGGGACTCAGATACGCAGTATTTT,CASNPSGGDSDTQYF
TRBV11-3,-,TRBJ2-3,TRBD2,TGTGCCAGCAGCTCAGCGACTAGCGGTCCCACAGATACGCAGTATTTT,CASSSATSGPTDTQYF
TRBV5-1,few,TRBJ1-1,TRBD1,TGCGCCAGCAGCTTAGGGACAGGGGGGACTGAAGCTTTCTTT,CASSLGTGGTEAFF
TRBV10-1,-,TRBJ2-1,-,TGCGCCAGCAGTTACTTGACAGAGCCACCTTACAATGAGCAGTTCTTC,CASSYLTEPPYNEQFF
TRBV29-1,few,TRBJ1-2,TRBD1,TGCAGCGTTGAAGCTGGGGACAGGGTCCTAAATGGCTACACCTTC,CSVEAGDRVLNGYTF
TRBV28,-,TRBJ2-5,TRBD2,TGTGCCAGCACCTCACTAGCGGGGGCCGCGACCCAGTACTTC,CASTSLAGAATQYF
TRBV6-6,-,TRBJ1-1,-,TGTGCCAGCAGTTACTCTGATAGAGGGACTGAAGCTTTCTTT,CASSYSDRGTEAFF
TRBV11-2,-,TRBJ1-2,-,TGTGCCAGCAGCCCCGTGAGCACTAACTATGGCTACACCTTC,CASSPVSTNYGYTF
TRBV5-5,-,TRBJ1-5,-,TGTGCCAGCAGCTTGTCAGGGGAGGGTCAGCCCCAGCATTTT,CASSLSGEGQPQHF
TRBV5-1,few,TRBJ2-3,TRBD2,TGCGCCAGCAGCCCAATAGCGGGAGCAGATACGCAGTATTTT,CASSPIAGADTQYF
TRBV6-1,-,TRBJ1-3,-,TGTGCCACGGGAGGTCCCTCTGGAAACACCATATATTTT,CATGGPSGNTIYF
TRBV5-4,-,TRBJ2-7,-,TGTGCCAGCAGCTGGGCGGGATCCTACGAGCAGTACTTC,CASSWAGSYEQYF
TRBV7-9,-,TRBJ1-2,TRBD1,TGTGCCAGCAGCCCAACCGGGACAGGGGAGCTTGGCTACACCTTC,CASSPTGTGELGYTF
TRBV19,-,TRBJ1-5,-,TGTGCCACCAGAATTCAGGGCAATAGCAATCAGCCCCAGCATTTT,CATRIQGNSNQPQHF
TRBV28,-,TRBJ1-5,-,TGTGCCAGCAGTTTATGGGAAGAGGGTCAGCCCCAGCATTTT,CASSLWEEGQPQHF
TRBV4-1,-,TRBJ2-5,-,TGCGCCAGCAGCCAAGGCCGGGACACATATTACCAAGAGACCCAGTACTTC,CASSQGRDTYYQETQYF
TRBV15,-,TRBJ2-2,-,TGTGCCACCAGCAGAGGGGGTGGGGGGTACACCGGGGAGCTGTTTTTT,CATSRGGGGYTGELFF
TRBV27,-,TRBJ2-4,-,TGTGCCAGCAGGCCCCGGGGTCGGGAAAACATTCAGTACTTC,CASRPRGRENIQYF
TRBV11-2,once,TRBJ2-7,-,TGTGCCAGCAGCGACCGGACTACTTACTCCTACGAGCAGTACTTC,CASSDRTTYSYEQYF
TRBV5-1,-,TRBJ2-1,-,TGCGCCAGCAGCTTACGCAGGGTTAGCTATGAGCAGTTCTTC,CASSLRRVSYEQFF
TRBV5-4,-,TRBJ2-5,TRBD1,TGTGCCAGCAGCTTACAGGGGTTCCAAGAGACCCAGTACTTC,CASSLQGFQETQYF
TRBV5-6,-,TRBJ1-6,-,TGTGCCAGCAGCCTCCCAGGACTGTCGAATAATTCACCCCTCCACTTT,CASSLPGLSNNSPLHF
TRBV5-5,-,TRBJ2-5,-,TGTGCCAGCAGCTTGTGGGACATCGAGACCCAGTACTTC,CASSLWDIETQYF
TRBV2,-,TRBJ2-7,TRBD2,TGTGCCAGCCACGTGACTAGCGGGAGCTACGAGCAGTACTTC,CASHVTSGSYEQYF
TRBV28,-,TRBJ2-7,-,TGTGCCAGCAGTTTCCTCGTCCAGGACCCTCCGGGGGAGCAGTACTTC,CASSFLVQDPPGEQYF
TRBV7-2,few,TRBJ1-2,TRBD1,TGTGCCAGCAGCTTCCAAGCAGGGGGAGGCTATGGCTACACCTTC,CASSFQAGGGYGYTF
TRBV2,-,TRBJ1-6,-,TGTGCCAGCACAGAAAGTGTCGGGAGCTCCTATAATTCACCCCTCCACTTT,CASTESVGSSYNSPLHF
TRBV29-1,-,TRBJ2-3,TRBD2,TGCAGCGTGGTAGCGGGCTGGGGGGGGGATACGCAGTATTTT,CSVVAGWGGDTQYF
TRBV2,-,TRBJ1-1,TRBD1,TGTGCCAGCAGTGTTCGGCGGGGGGGACAGGGGGGGAATGAAGCTTTCTTT,CASSVRRGGQGGNEAFF
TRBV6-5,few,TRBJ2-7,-,TGTGCCAGCAGCGGACCGGGAAGAACCTACGAGCAGTACTTC,CASSGPGRTYEQYF
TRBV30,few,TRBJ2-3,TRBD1,TGTGCCGCAAACAGGGGACCAGATACGCAGTATTTT,CAANRGPDTQYF
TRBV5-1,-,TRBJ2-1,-,TGCGCCAGCAGTTTGGGAGGGGGCCTAATGAATGAGCAGTTCTTC,CASSLGGGLMNEQFF
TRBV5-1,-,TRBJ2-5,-,TGCGCCAGCAGCTTGGATGGACAGAAGACCCAGTACTTC,CASSLDGQKTQYF
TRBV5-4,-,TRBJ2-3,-,TGTGCCAGCAGCTCCCGGGGTAAGAGCGCAGATACGCAGTATTTT,CASSSRGKSADTQYF
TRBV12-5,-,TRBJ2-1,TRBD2,TGTGCTAGTGGTTTAGGACTAGGCGGAATCAATGAGCAGTTCTTC,CASGLGLGGINEQFF
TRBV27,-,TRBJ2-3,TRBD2,TGTGCCAGCAGTCCAACCCCGGGGGGTGCTGGGACTAGCGGGAGAGCGGATACGCAGTATTTT,CASSPTPGGAGTSGRADTQYF
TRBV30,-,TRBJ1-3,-,TGTGCCTGGTTCTCTCTCTCTGGAAACACCATATATTTT,CAWFSLSGNTIYF
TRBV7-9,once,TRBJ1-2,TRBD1,TGTGCCAGCAGCCTCGGGACAGCACATGGCTACACCTTC,CASSLGTAHGYTF
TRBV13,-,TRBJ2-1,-,TGTGCCAGCAGCTTAGGCCTTATCCCGGGTTGGAGGGTGGGAAACAATGAGCAGTTCTTC,CASSLGLIPGWRVGNNEQFF
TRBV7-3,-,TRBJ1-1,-,TGTGCCAGCAGCTTCCAGGAGAACACTGAAGCTTTCTTT,CASSFQENTEAFF
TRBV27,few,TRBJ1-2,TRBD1,TGTGCCAGCAGTTCGGGACAGGGGCGTCCTGCTAACTATGGCTACACCTTC,CASSSGQGRPANYGYTF
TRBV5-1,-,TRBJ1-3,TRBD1,TGCGCCAGTGCAGGGGGTTACTCTGGAAACACCATATATTTT,CASAGGYSGNTIYF
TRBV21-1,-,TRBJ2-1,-,TGTGCCAGCAGCAAAGCTCGGGGGGATGAGGGCAATGAGCAGTTCTTC,CASSKARGDEGNEQFF
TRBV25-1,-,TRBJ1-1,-,TGTGCCACCCAAGCGGGGGTTGGAGCTTTCTTT,CATQAGVGAFF
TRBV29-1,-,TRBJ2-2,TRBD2,TGCAGCGTTGAAGATGGAAGCGGGAGTTTAACCGGGGAGCTGTTTTTT,CSVEDGSGSLTGELFF
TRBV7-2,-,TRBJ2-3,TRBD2,TGTGCCAGCAGCTTAAAGGGACTAGCAGGAGATACGCAGTATTTT,CASSLKGLAGDTQYF
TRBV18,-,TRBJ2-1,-,TGTGCCAGCTCAGAGCAAGGGACTCTTAATGAGCAGTTCTTC,CASSEQGTLNEQFF
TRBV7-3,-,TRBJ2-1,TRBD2,TGTGCCAGCAGCTTACTAGCGGGAGCGTATGAGCAGTTCTTC,CASSLLAGAYEQFF
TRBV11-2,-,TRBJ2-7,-,TGTGCCAGCCGGCGGGGTGCGGGACGTACGGAGCAGTACTTC,CASRRGAGRTEQYF